This record concerns one TCR beta chain sequence. Antigen specificity is unknown. Since a much larger clone is just one base distant, this may be a read error. TCRdb used MiXCR to reprocess the reads, holding one entry per CDR3 protein. In the table there are hundreds of thousands of distinct CDR3 sequences, about 33% of which are singletons. The sample comes from a study of T cell repertoires in cytomegalovirus infection. The CDR3 extends over 15 amino acids. Trimming took 5 bases from V and 4 from J, leaving 18 bases between them. Germline V lookup: CDR1 SGHVS, CDR2 FNYEAQ. This specimen was cultured CD8+ T cells from PBMCs, taken from culture after CMV antigen stimulation. This TCR was recovered from a human donor in good health (CMV status not recorded). Some clones in this sample may be carry-over from other donors' samples. This chain links TRBV7-6 with TRBJ2-7; perhaps TRBD2 as D (5 bases). In DNA form, the CDR3 reads TGTGCCAGCAGCCCCAGTGGTAGCGAGGCATACGAGCAGTACTTC. This codes for CASSPSGSEAYEQYF.